This TCR beta chain is drawn from a study of prognosis after radiotherapy for stage I lung cancer. A single count supports this clonotype. The study amplified the TCR beta CDR3 region from genomic DNA. This amplification was carried out by two rounds of multiplex PCR. Amplification during the initial PCR round employed primers specific to each TRBV and TRBJ gene. TCRdb re-called the multiplex PCR reads through MiXCR, storing one row per CDR3 protein. The sample includes fewer than 65,000 distinct CDR3 sequences, 30% to 35% of them seen just once. This receptor was identified in a donor over 45 with non-small cell lung cancer. The source material was PBMCs, sampled before or after stereotactic body radiation therapy (not recorded which).

DNA of the CDR3: TGTGCCAGCAGTTTAAGTCGAGGAGGAATCATGGGTTATCAGCCCCAGCATTTT. This translates into CASSLSRGGIMGYQPQHF. The chain has TRBV28 and TRBJ1-5; D remains ambiguous. The CDR3 is made up of 18 amino acids. V was cut by 2 bases and J by 5 bases, with 22 bases left in between. Per germline, CDR1 MDHEN and CDR2 SYDVKM.